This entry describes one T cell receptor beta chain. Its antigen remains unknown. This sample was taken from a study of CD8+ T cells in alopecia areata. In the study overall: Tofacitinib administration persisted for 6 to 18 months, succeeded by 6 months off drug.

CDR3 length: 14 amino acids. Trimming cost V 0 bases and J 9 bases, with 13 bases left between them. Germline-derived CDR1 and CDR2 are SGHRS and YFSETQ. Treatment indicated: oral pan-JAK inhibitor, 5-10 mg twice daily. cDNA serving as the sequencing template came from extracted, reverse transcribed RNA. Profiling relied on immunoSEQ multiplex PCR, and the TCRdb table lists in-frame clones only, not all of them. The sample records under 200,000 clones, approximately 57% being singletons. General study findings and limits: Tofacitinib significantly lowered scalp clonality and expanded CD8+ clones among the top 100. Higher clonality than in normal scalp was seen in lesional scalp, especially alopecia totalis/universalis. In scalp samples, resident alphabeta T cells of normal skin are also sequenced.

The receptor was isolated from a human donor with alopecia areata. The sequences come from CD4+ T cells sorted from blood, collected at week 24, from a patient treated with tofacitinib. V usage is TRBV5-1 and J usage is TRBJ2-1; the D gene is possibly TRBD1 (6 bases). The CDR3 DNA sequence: TGCGCCAGCAGCTTGGACAGGGCTGGGGGTGAGCAGTTCTTC. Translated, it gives CASSLDRAGGEQFF.